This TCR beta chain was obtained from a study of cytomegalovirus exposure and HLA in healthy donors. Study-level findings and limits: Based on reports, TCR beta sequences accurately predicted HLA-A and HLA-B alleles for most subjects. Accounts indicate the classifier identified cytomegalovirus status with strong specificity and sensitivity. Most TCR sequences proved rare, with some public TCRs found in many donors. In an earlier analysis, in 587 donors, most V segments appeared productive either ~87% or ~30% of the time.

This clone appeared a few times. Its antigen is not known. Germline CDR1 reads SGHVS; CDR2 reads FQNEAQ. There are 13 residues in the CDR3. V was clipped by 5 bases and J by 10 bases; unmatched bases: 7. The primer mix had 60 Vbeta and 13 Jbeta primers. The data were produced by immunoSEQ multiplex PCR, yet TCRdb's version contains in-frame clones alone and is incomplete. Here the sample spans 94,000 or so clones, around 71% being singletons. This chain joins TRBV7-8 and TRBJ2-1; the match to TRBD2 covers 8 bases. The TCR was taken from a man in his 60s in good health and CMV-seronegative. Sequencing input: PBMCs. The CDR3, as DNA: TGTGCCAGCAGCAAGAGCGGGAGCAGCGAGCAGTTCTTC. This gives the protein CASSKSGSSEQFF. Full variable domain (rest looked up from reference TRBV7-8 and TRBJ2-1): GAGVSQSPRYKVAKRGQDVALRCDPISGHVSLFWYQQALGQGPEFLTYFQNEAQLDKSGLPSDRFFAERPEGSVSTLKIQRTQQEDSAVYLCASSKSGSSEQFFGPGTRLTVL.